What follows is one T cell receptor beta chain and its context. Its cognate antigen is unknown. This sample includes further DNA sequences coding for the same CDR3. Germline CDR1 is MNHEY and CDR2 is SVGAGI. V shed 0 bases and J shed 1 base, with 0 bases lying between them. The CDR3 consists of 12 residues. The authors distributed each subset's genomic DNA evenly over several immunoSEQ plates. Sequenced by immunoSEQ multiplex PCR; TCRdb stores in-frame clones only, minus some. This sample yields 2 million or so clones, of which about 95% are seen a single time; roughly 1% belongs to the top ten. The record originates from a study of shared clonotypes between healthy human individuals. Across the whole study: For every donor, three CD4 naive, three CD4 memory, two CD8 naive and one CD8 memory plates were used. Study outcomes and limitations: The study sampled only blood, and tissue repertoires likely differ.

Naive CD8 isolation took CD45RO-negative cells positively selected for CCR7 and excluded terminally differentiated effector memory CD45RA+ cells. The V and J genes are TRBV6-5 and TRBJ1-2; D uncertain. The material sequenced was naive CD8+ T cells sorted from blood. This sequence originates from a man aged 18 to 29 in good health. CDR3 DNA sequence: TGTGCCAGCAGTTACTCTAACTATGGCTACACCTTC. It is translated as CASSYSNYGYTF.